This T cell receptor beta chain was found in a study of cytomegalovirus exposure and HLA in healthy donors. V dropped 0 bases and J dropped 4; count of bases not matched to a gene: 11. The germline CDR1 and CDR2 sequences are LNHNV and YYDKDF (reference sequence). This CDR3 spans 18 amino acids. Sequencing used immunoSEQ multiplex PCR; TCRdb keeps in-frame clones, though not all of them. Counted here are roughly 110,000 clones, around 90% occurring once; the ten biggest clones make up 1.8%. The sample consisted of PBMCs. This sequence originates from a woman younger than 30 in good health and CMV-seropositive. The gene calls are TRBV15 and TRBJ2-7, with 11 positions matching TRBD2. The CDR3, as DNA: TGTGCCACCAGCAGAGAGGCACCTTTAGCGGGGGGGCCGTACGAGCAGTACTTC. Protein product: CATSREAPLAGGPYEQYF.